This T cell receptor beta chain came from a study of blood T cells in healthy people across ages (dated by TCRdb to about 2015). For the study in its entirety: Template switching captured roughly one uniquely barcoded TCR beta cDNA molecule per two T cells in model experiments. To track age-related changes in TCR beta repertoire diversity, the study relied on deep sequencing normalized with unique cDNA molecular identifiers. Four age groups were formed from the donors: young (average approximately 15 years), middle-aged (around 37), aged (roughly 56) and long-lived (about 80). To avoid experimental bias, donors of different ages were spread randomly across the sequencing lanes. Two additional independent replicas of 1 million unique cDNA reads from the same blood draw were analyzed for two donors (one aged 18 to 29 and one aged 80 or older).

A note on this clonotype: Its recognized antigen is unknown. It has no much larger one-base neighbor in the sample; base qualities were not kept.

Systemically healthy Caucasian individuals from Russia, approximately 39 in total and aged roughly 6 to 90 years, were included as donors. Each donor gave around 9.5 milliliters of peripheral blood, collected into EDTA-treated Vacutainer tubes. PBMCs were isolated by Ficoll-Paque density-gradient centrifugation, with at least 7 million obtained per sample. Total RNA was extracted from PBMCs with Trizol reagent, with at least 5.5 micrograms obtained per sample. Naive CD45RAhigh/CD27high T cell percentages were measured by flow cytometry on a PBMC aliquot from every donor. Relative to germline, V is missing 0 bases and J is missing 2 bases, with 7 bases of the junction outside any gene match. Its CDR3 holds 18 amino acids, cysteine through phenylalanine. The sequence is cut down to CDR3 DNA, 54 bases in frame from base 1. Library preparation was by 5' RACE. The sequencing machine was an Illumina HiSeq 2500. A second roughly 6 to 11 cycle PCR used a sample-barcoded 5' primer and a J-beta primer mix. Each TCR beta cDNA molecule received a unique molecular identifier from a template-switch 5' adaptor carrying 12 random nucleotides. Each sample yielded at least 3 million CDR3-containing paired-end reads. First-strand cDNA synthesis was performed from all RNA using the Mint cDNA synthesis kit, with priming by a TRBC-specific oligonucleotide. Following uracil-DNA glycosylase treatment, a first 18-cycle PCR with universal primers M1SS and BC2_uni_R was performed on all cDNA. The paper's processing steps were these. For normalization, 1 million high-quality reads were randomly selected from each sample, with every read carrying a distinct molecular identifier. Reads sharing molecular identifiers were discarded rather than binned into consensus sequences. MiTCR, set to a Q25 quality threshold and the strictest error-elimination algorithm, was used for CDR3 identification, clonotype clustering and error correction. A nonparametric unseen species model using Euler transformation provided a lower-bound estimate of total TCR beta diversity. The raw public data were reprocessed by TCRdb itself: fastp quality trimming at Q25, MiXCR clonotype calling, in-frame beta chains only. Each entry merges the rows of one CDR3 protein and shows their most common DNA and genes. The V and J calls were not made by the authors but by TCRdb's processing. The sample table records around 1,700,000 distinct CDR3 sequences; approximately 30% of these occur just once. About 8% of the sample comes from the top ten.

Here is what the overall study found, with its caveats: There was a strong correlation between observed TCR beta diversity and the percentage of naive T cells measured by flow cytometry. Compared with the aged group, more naive CD4+ T cells, fewer expanded clones and increased TCR diversity were shown by the long-lived group, suggesting age selection. Conclusive comparison of naive and antigen-experienced compartments was prevented by the profiling of bulk unsorted PBMCs. Estimates of total diversity from one million sequenced T cells were regarded as lower bounds and underestimates. Because the CMV infection status of the donors was unknown, age-related changes in expanded clonotypes may potentially have been confounded. Observed TCR beta diversity per million T cells fell roughly linearly with age, and a significant reduction was already apparent by age about 43.

Sequencing input: blood. The origin of this receptor is a woman in her twenties or thirties in good health. The chain was built from TRBV12-3 or TRBV12-4 and TRBJ2-3; TRBD2 lines up with 11 middle nucleotides. Read as DNA, the sequence is TGTGCCAGCAGTTTAGCGTACGGGACTAGCGGATACACAGATACGCAGTATTTT. It translates as CASSLAYGTSGYTDTQYF.